This is a list of T cell receptor beta chains from one sample in a study of cytomegalovirus exposure and HLA in healthy donors. Data came from immunoSEQ multiplex PCR; TCRdb stores just in-frame clones and leaves some out. The data hold 200,000 to 300,000 clones, with roughly 81% observed a single time. The specimen was PBMCs. The receptors were sampled from a woman in her forties in good health and CMV-seropositive. The CDR3 runs from the conserved cysteine through the conserved F or W. D genes are given only for firm matches. The size entry is marked missing in some rows and otherwise reads once, few, many or a size class.

v_call: TRBV4-1; d_call: NA; clone_size: NA; j_call: TRBJ1-1; cdr3_nt: TGCGCCAGCAGCCAAGATAAGACAGGCGGCGAGTGGGACACTGAAGCTTTCTTT; cdr3_aa: CASSQDKTGGEWDTEAFF
v_call: TRBV5-1; d_call: NA; clone_size: NA; j_call: TRBJ1-4; cdr3_nt: TGCGCCAGCAGCTTGGTACAGGCCTCTAATGAAAAACTGTTTTTT; cdr3_aa: CASSLVQASNEKLFF
v_call: TRBV19; d_call: TRBD2; clone_size: NA; j_call: TRBJ2-1; cdr3_nt: TGTGCCACGAGACCTACTAGCGGCTCCTACAATGAGCAGTTCTTC; cdr3_aa: CATRPTSGSYNEQFF
v_call: TRBV2; d_call: NA; clone_size: NA; j_call: TRBJ1-2; cdr3_nt: TGTGCCAGCAGTGACAGGGGCCAAAGCTATGGCTACACCTTC; cdr3_aa: CASSDRGQSYGYTF
v_call: TRBV6-6; d_call: NA; clone_size: few; j_call: TRBJ1-3; cdr3_nt: TGTGCCAGCAGTACTATAGACAGACGAAACACCATATATTTT; cdr3_aa: CASSTIDRRNTIYF
v_call: TRBV7-3; d_call: TRBD2; clone_size: NA; j_call: TRBJ2-5; cdr3_nt: TGTGCCAGCAGCATAGTAGCGGGGCAAGAGACCCAGTACTTC; cdr3_aa: CASSIVAGQETQYF
v_call: TRBV18; d_call: TRBD2; clone_size: NA; j_call: TRBJ2-1; cdr3_nt: TGTGCCAGCTCACCAGGGCTAGCGGGAGTCTGGATCTTC; cdr3_aa: CASSPGLAGVWIF
v_call: TRBV5-1; d_call: NA; clone_size: NA; j_call: TRBJ1-4; cdr3_nt: TGCGCCAGCAGCTTGGGGCGGTCCGCGATCGAAAAACTGTTTTTT; cdr3_aa: CASSLGRSAIEKLFF
v_call: TRBV14; d_call: NA; clone_size: NA; j_call: TRBJ2-3; cdr3_nt: TGTGCCAGCAGCCACACCTTGGGAGAACCAGATACGCAGTATTTT; cdr3_aa: CASSHTLGEPDTQYF
v_call: TRBV7-3; d_call: TRBD2; clone_size: NA; j_call: TRBJ2-2; cdr3_nt: TGTGCCAGCAGCTCCCCTCAGCGGGAAGACACCGGGGAGCTGTTTTTT; cdr3_aa: CASSSPQREDTGELFF
v_call: TRBV6-5; d_call: TRBD1; clone_size: once; j_call: TRBJ1-2; cdr3_nt: TGTGCCAGCAGCCGGACAGGGGGCCAGTATGGCTACACCTTC; cdr3_aa: CASSRTGGQYGYTF
v_call: TRBV5-1; d_call: NA; clone_size: NA; j_call: TRBJ2-1; cdr3_nt: TGCGCCAGCAGCCCAGCGGGCTCCTACAATGAGCAGTTCTTC; cdr3_aa: CASSPAGSYNEQFF
v_call: TRBV19; d_call: TRBD1; clone_size: NA; j_call: TRBJ1-5; cdr3_nt: TGTGCCAGTACCCCAAAGCCGCTCGTATCTTCCGGACAGGGTAATCAGCCCCAGCATTTT; cdr3_aa: CASTPKPLVSSGQGNQPQHF
v_call: TRBV9; d_call: NA; clone_size: NA; j_call: TRBJ1-1; cdr3_nt: TGTGCCAGCAGCGTAGGAGCAGGGACTGAAGCTTTCTTT; cdr3_aa: CASSVGAGTEAFF
v_call: TRBV11-3; d_call: TRBD2; clone_size: few; j_call: TRBJ2-7; cdr3_nt: TGTGCCAGCAGCTCCCCAAGCGGGAGTGGCTACGAGCAGTACTTC; cdr3_aa: CASSSPSGSGYEQYF
v_call: TRBV18; d_call: NA; clone_size: NA; j_call: TRBJ2-2; cdr3_nt: TGTGCCAGCTCACTGACTGACGGAACCACCGGGGAGCTGTTTTTT; cdr3_aa: CASSLTDGTTGELFF
v_call: TRBV28; d_call: TRBD1; clone_size: NA; j_call: TRBJ1-5; cdr3_nt: TGTGCCAGCAGTTTAGTACAGGGGGCACAGAGTAGAAGCAATCAGCCCCAGCATTTT; cdr3_aa: CASSLVQGAQSRSNQPQHF
v_call: TRBV18; d_call: TRBD1; clone_size: NA; j_call: TRBJ2-5; cdr3_nt: TGTGCCAGCTCACCCGACAGGGGCAGGGAGACCCAGTACTTC; cdr3_aa: CASSPDRGRETQYF
v_call: TRBV15; d_call: NA; clone_size: NA; j_call: TRBJ2-1; cdr3_nt: TGTGCCACCAGCAGAGATGAGAGGGTCCTCTACAATGAGCAGTTCTTC; cdr3_aa: CATSRDERVLYNEQFF
v_call: TRBV6-1; d_call: NA; clone_size: once; j_call: TRBJ2-3; cdr3_nt: TGTGCCAGCAGCGCTACTTCGAAAACAGATACGCAGTATTTT; cdr3_aa: CASSATSKTDTQYF
v_call: TRBV28; d_call: TRBD2; clone_size: few; j_call: TRBJ2-7; cdr3_nt: TGTGCCAGCAGGCCCGGGAAATGGGGGGGAGGATACGAGCAGTACTTC; cdr3_aa: CASRPGKWGGGYEQYF
v_call: TRBV7-2; d_call: NA; clone_size: NA; j_call: TRBJ2-3; cdr3_nt: TGTGCCAGCAGCTTAGAGGCGGGACCCTTTACAGATACGCAGTATTTT; cdr3_aa: CASSLEAGPFTDTQYF
v_call: TRBV7-9; d_call: TRBD2; clone_size: NA; j_call: TRBJ2-1; cdr3_nt: TGTGCCAGCAGCTTAGTGCGGGAGGCCAATGAGCAGTTCTTC; cdr3_aa: CASSLVREANEQFF
v_call: TRBV28; d_call: NA; clone_size: NA; j_call: TRBJ2-1; cdr3_nt: TGTGCCAGCCGCCTAACTGGCGGGGCAAATGAGCAGTTCTTC; cdr3_aa: CASRLTGGANEQFF
v_call: TRBV7-7; d_call: TRBD1; clone_size: NA; j_call: TRBJ1-3; cdr3_nt: TGTGCCAGCAGCTTGACAGGGGGTCCTGGAAACACCATATATTTT; cdr3_aa: CASSLTGGPGNTIYF
v_call: TRBV25-1; d_call: NA; clone_size: NA; j_call: TRBJ1-5; cdr3_nt: TGTGCCAGCAGTGAGTCAGGGGCTAGGCAGCCCCAGCATTTT; cdr3_aa: CASSESGARQPQHF
v_call: TRBV5-1; d_call: TRBD1; clone_size: NA; j_call: TRBJ1-6; cdr3_nt: TGCGCCAGCAGCTCCTCGACAGGGCCCAATTCACCCCTCCACTTT; cdr3_aa: CASSSSTGPNSPLHF
v_call: TRBV2; d_call: NA; clone_size: NA; j_call: TRBJ1-6; cdr3_nt: TGTGCCAGCAGTGTCTGGCGGAATAATTCACCCCTCCACTTT; cdr3_aa: CASSVWRNNSPLHF
v_call: TRBV6-4; d_call: NA; clone_size: NA; j_call: TRBJ1-4; cdr3_nt: TGTGCCAGCAGTGATCCACAACAGGAGGGGAGTGAAAAACTGTTTTTT; cdr3_aa: CASSDPQQEGSEKLFF
v_call: TRBV19; d_call: TRBD1; clone_size: NA; j_call: TRBJ1-2; cdr3_nt: TGTGCCAGTTCCGACAGGGGGATCTATGGCTACACCTTC; cdr3_aa: CASSDRGIYGYTF
v_call: TRBV30; d_call: TRBD1; clone_size: NA; j_call: TRBJ1-1; cdr3_nt: TGTGCCTGGATAGGGGGACAGATGAACACTGAAGCTTTCTTT; cdr3_aa: CAWIGGQMNTEAFF
v_call: TRBV5-6; d_call: NA; clone_size: NA; j_call: TRBJ2-7; cdr3_nt: TGTGCCAGCAGCCACGACAGATCCTACGAGCAGTACTTC; cdr3_aa: CASSHDRSYEQYF
v_call: TRBV5-1; d_call: TRBD1; clone_size: NA; j_call: TRBJ2-7; cdr3_nt: TGCGCCAGCAGCTCCGGGACAGGGAAACGGGAGCAGTACTTC; cdr3_aa: CASSSGTGKREQYF
v_call: TRBV11-2; d_call: TRBD1; clone_size: NA; j_call: TRBJ2-5; cdr3_nt: TGTGCCAGCAGCTATACAGGGGCCCTGGGGACCCAGTACTTC; cdr3_aa: CASSYTGALGTQYF
v_call: TRBV30; d_call: TRBD2; clone_size: NA; j_call: TRBJ2-1; cdr3_nt: TGTGCCTGGAGTGTAACGGCTAGCGGGAGAGGAGGTGAGCAGTTCTTC; cdr3_aa: CAWSVTASGRGGEQFF
v_call: TRBV5-1; d_call: NA; clone_size: once; j_call: TRBJ1-1; cdr3_nt: TGCGCCAGCAGCTCCCCCCCCGGGAGAGTCTACACTGAAGCTTTCTTT; cdr3_aa: CASSSPPGRVYTEAFF
v_call: TRBV19; d_call: TRBD1; clone_size: NA; j_call: TRBJ2-3; cdr3_nt: TGTGCCAGCGACCTCCGGGACAGGGGTGCAGATACGCAGTATTTT; cdr3_aa: CASDLRDRGADTQYF
v_call: TRBV19; d_call: TRBD2; clone_size: NA; j_call: TRBJ2-5; cdr3_nt: TGTGCCAGTAGTATTACGTGGGCTAGCGGGGCCCAAGAGACCCAGTACTTC; cdr3_aa: CASSITWASGAQETQYF
v_call: TRBV6-1; d_call: NA; clone_size: NA; j_call: TRBJ1-5; cdr3_nt: TGTGCCAGCAGCGACATGCACAATCAGCCCCAGCATTTT; cdr3_aa: CASSDMHNQPQHF
v_call: TRBV9; d_call: TRBD2; clone_size: NA; j_call: TRBJ2-3; cdr3_nt: TGTGCCAGCAGCGTAGAGGGACTAGCGGGAGTCAGTACGCAGTATTTT; cdr3_aa: CASSVEGLAGVSTQYF
v_call: TRBV6-4; d_call: NA; clone_size: NA; j_call: TRBJ2-5; cdr3_nt: TGTGCCAGCAGGTCTAAAGGGGTTTTCGGAGAGACCCAGTACTTC; cdr3_aa: CASRSKGVFGETQYF
v_call: TRBV14; d_call: NA; clone_size: NA; j_call: TRBJ2-1; cdr3_nt: TGTGCCAGCACTGCCCCCGGAGACAATGAGCAGTTCTTC; cdr3_aa: CASTAPGDNEQFF